What follows are 2 T cell receptor beta chains derived from one specimen sequenced in a study of CD8 T cells in Susac syndrome (dated by TCRdb to 2018 to 2020). The protocol used for the library was the immunoSEQ multiplex PCR assay. RNA was extracted with the RNeasy kit and roughly 0.45 to 1 ug was reverse transcribed using random hexamers. Starting from the raw public reads, TCRdb applied fastp trimming at Q25, assembled clones with MiXCR and retained in-frame beta chains. Every entry covers one CDR3 protein and lists the most common genes and DNA from its rows. The sample has about 150,000 distinct CDR3 sequences on record, approximately 95% of them singletons. Jointly, the top ten make up about 0.17% of the sample. Material for sequencing was CD4+ T cells from PBMCs. The receptors here all came from a human donor with Susac syndrome.

The chain combines TRBV20-1 with TRBJ2-3; TRBD1 aligns across 8 bases. The CDR3 is made up of 14 amino acids. CDR1 is DFQATT, CDR2 SNEGSKA, per germline (reference sequence). The J segment lost 0 bases and the V segment lost 5 bases, leaving 4 bases of the junction unmatched. The CDR3 loop is CSAGQGASTDTQYF. CDR3 coding DNA: TGCAGTGCTGGGCAGGGGGCTAGCACAGATACGCAGTATTTT.

The chain joins TRBV24-1 to TRBJ2-1; weak D call: TRBD2 (6 bases). The CDR3 is 13 residues long. Germline CDR1 reads KGHDR; CDR2 reads SFDVKD. V was pared by 9 bases and J by 5 bases, with 13 bases between. The CDR3 protein is CATADGGNNEQFF. The CDR3 nucleotides are TGTGCCACCGCTGACGGAGGGAACAATGAGCAGTTCTTC.